The 18 T cell receptor beta chains below were found in one sample sequenced in a study of response to subunit inactivated influenza vaccine. TCRdb analysed the RT-PCR reads with MiXCR anew, one entry per CDR3 protein. This table holds 500,000 to 750,000 distinct CDR3 sequences, about 15% found once. This specimen was PBMCs from blood, taken roughly 12 days after vaccination. The source of these receptors is a middle-aged man who received an inactivated influenza vaccine.

Only a few counts were recorded for this clonotype. The V and J genes are TRBV5-1 and TRBJ2-7; D is undetermined. The CDR3 is 13 amino acids. Deletions cut 2 bases from V and 3 bases from J, with 9 bases between. The germline V gene encodes CDR1 SGHRS and CDR2 YFSETQ. The CDR3 here is CASSFDPLYEQYF. The DNA of the CDR3 is TGCGCCAGCAGCTTCGACCCCCTCTACGAGCAGTACTTC.

This chain joins TRBV28 and TRBJ1-5; D remains ambiguous. Deletions cut 5 bases from V and 6 bases from J, with 5 bases between. In germline, CDR1 is MDHEN, CDR2 SYDVKM. This CDR3 region has 11 residues. CDR3 in amino acids: CASSAGQPQHF. The DNA of the CDR3 is TGTGCCAGCAGTGCGGGTCAGCCCCAGCATTTT.

The V gene is TRBV2, the J gene TRBJ1-3; no definite D call. Germline loops: CDR1 SNHLY, CDR2 FYNNEI. CDR3 length: 14 residues. The V end was cut by 4 bases, the J end by 0 bases, with 7 bases between. As DNA, the CDR3 is TGTGCCAGCAGTGTCCGGGACTCTGGAAACACCATATATTTT. Its protein is CASSVRDSGNTIYF.

This chain uses TRBV10-3 with TRBJ2-3; perhaps TRBD2 as D (6 bases). CDR3 length: 12 residues. Deletions cut 0 bases from V and 14 bases from J, with 12 bases between. The V gene's germline CDR1 is ENHRY and CDR2 SYGVKD. The CDR3 region has the DNA TGTGCCATCAGTGAGTCGGGGGACTCGGCGTATTTT. Amino acid sequence: CAISESGDSAYF.

The V gene is TRBV5-1, the J gene TRBJ1-1; 8 bases map to TRBD1. There are 14 residues in the CDR3. Germline V CDR1 and CDR2: SGHRS, YFSETQ. The junction had 10 bases not matched to a gene; V was cut back by 9 bases and J by 3 bases. In DNA form, the CDR3 reads TGCGCCACCAAACCTCAGGGGGCGGACACTGAAGCTTTCTTT. Translating it yields CATKPQGADTEAFF.

This clonotype was seen at least ten times. This chain links TRBV29-1 with TRBJ2-1, with TRBD2 identical over 9 bases. The junction had 10 bases not matched to a gene; V was cut back by 7 bases and J by 6 bases. The V gene's germline CDR1 is SQVTM and CDR2 ANQGSEA. This CDR3 is 14 amino acids long. In DNA form, the CDR3 reads TGCAGCGGTTCTTCCGGGACTAGCATCAATGAGCAGTTCTTC. This translates into CSGSSGTSINEQFF.

This clonotype has more than one count but fewer than ten. The rearrangement links TRBV7-8 to TRBJ2-2, with D hard to call. Trimming stripped 5 bases from V and 5 bases from J, with 6 bases between. The CDR3 runs to 12 residues. Germline V lookup: CDR1 SGHVS, CDR2 FQNEAQ. The CDR3 region has the DNA TGTGCCAGCAGCGCTCCTACCGGGGAGCTGTTTTTT. It specifies CASSAPTGELFF.

V usage is TRBV25-1 and J usage is TRBJ2-1, with 11 bases aligning to TRBD2. J was trimmed by 4 bases and V by 1 base; bases with no gene match: 12. Per the germline V gene, CDR1 is MGHDK and CDR2 is SYGVNS. This CDR3 is 19 amino acids long. The CDR3 DNA reads as TGTGCCAGCAGTGAATTGGGGCAGCGTACTAGCGGGAGTTACAATGAGCAGTTCTTC. It codes for CASSELGQRTSGSYNEQFF.

There are a few counts of this clonotype. The CDR3 DNA follows: TGTGCCAGCAGTGAGATGGGGAATCAGCCCCAGCATTTT. This codes for CASSEMGNQPQHF. The V gene is TRBV2, the J gene TRBJ1-5; no definite D call. Per the germline V gene, CDR1 is SNHLY and CDR2 is FYNNEI. V gave up 3 bases and J gave up 4 bases, with 7 bases separating them. The CDR3 runs to 13 residues.

J is TRBJ2-1 and V is TRBV6-2 or TRBV6-3, with unresolved D. The CDR3 extends over 12 amino acids. Germline V gene lookup returns CDR1 MNHEY and CDR2 SVGEGT. Trimming pared 2 bases from V and 7 bases from J, leaving 6 bases between. CDR3 amino acids: CASSYTINEQFF. For the CDR3, the DNA is TGTGCCAGCAGTTACACCATTAATGAGCAGTTCTTC.

The rearrangement joins TRBV7-9 to TRBJ2-3; the D gene is possibly TRBD2 (5 bases). Germline V lookup: CDR1 SEHNR, CDR2 FQNEAQ (reference sequence). CDR3 length: 15 amino acids. V shed 4 bases and J shed 2 bases, with 13 bases lying between them. The CDR3 sequence: CASSSLGSDTDTQYF. The CDR3 DNA is TGTGCCAGCAGCTCCTTGGGGAGCGACACAGATACGCAGTATTTT. Based on the CDR3 plus reference TRBV7-9 and TRBJ2-3, the full variable domain is DTGVSQNPRHKITKRGQNVTFRCDPISEHNRLYWYRQTLGQGPEFLTYFQNEAQLEKSRLLSDRFSAERPKGSFSTLEIQRTEQGDSAMYLCASSSLGSDTDTQYFGPGTRLTVL.

This clonotype was recorded at least ten times. The V and J genes are TRBV5-1 and TRBJ2-1; 8 bases match TRBD2. Germline lookup yields CDR1 SGHRS and CDR2 YFSETQ. The CDR3 extends over 15 amino acids. J was trimmed by 7 bases and V by 0 bases; bases with no gene match: 6. The DNA of the CDR3 is TGCGCCAGCAGCTTGGCCAGCGGGGGTATGAATGAGCAGTTCTTC. This sequence encodes CASSLASGGMNEQFF. Supplemented by reference TRBV5-1 and TRBJ2-1, the full variable domain reads KAGVTQTPRYLIKTRGQQVTLSCSPISGHRSVSWYQQTPGQGLQFLFEYFSETQRNKGNFPGRFSGRQFSNSRSEMNVSTLELGDSALYLCASSLASGGMNEQFFGPGTRLTVL.

This clonotype was picked up a small number of times. The chain uses TRBV9 and TRBJ1-6; 9 bases are a match to TRBD1. The junction had 6 bases not matched to a gene; V was cut back by 3 bases and J by 8 bases. The CDR3 is 15 residues long. CDR1 SGDLS and CDR2 YYNGEE come from the germline V gene. CDR3: CASSATDRGDSPLHF. The CDR3 DNA follows: TGTGCCAGCAGCGCAACGGACAGGGGCGATTCACCCCTCCACTTT.

The CDR3 DNA reads TGCAGTGCTAGTAGGGCAGGGGGTGGGAACACTGAAGCTTTCTTT. This translates into CSASRAGGGNTEAFF. The chain is built from TRBV20-1 and TRBJ1-1, with 7 nucleotides matching TRBD1. In germline, CDR1 is DFQATT, CDR2 SNEGSKA (reference sequence). J gave up 1 base and V 3 bases, and 8 bases lay outside the gene matches. The CDR3 contains 15 residues.

This clonotype has a handful of counts. V usage is TRBV10-3 and J usage is TRBJ2-6; D remains ambiguous. This CDR3 spans 14 amino acids. Germline V gene sequence: CDR1 ENHRY, CDR2 SYGVKD. V gave up 8 bases and J gave up 0 bases, with 8 bases separating them. The CDR3 reads CAIRQNSGANVLTF. The CDR3 nucleotides are TGTGCCATCCGGCAGAACTCTGGGGCCAACGTCCTGACTTTC.

The chain carries TRBV29-1 and TRBJ1-4, with 7 bases identical to TRBD1. The ends lost 3 bases at V and 6 bases at J; junction bases unmatched: 1. The CDR3 has 12 residues. The V gene's germline CDR1 is SQVTM and CDR2 ANQGSEA. CDR3 amino acids: CSVETGYEKLFF. The CDR3 region has the DNA TGCAGCGTTGAGACAGGGTATGAAAAACTGTTTTTT. Filled out from reference TRBV29-1 and TRBJ1-4, the complete variable domain reads SAVISQKPSRDICQRGTSLTIQCQVDSQVTMMFWYRQQPGQSLTLIATANQGSEATYESGFVIDKFPISRPNLTFSTLTVSNMSPEDSSIYLCSVETGYEKLFFGSGTQLSVL.

This clonotype was picked up a small number of times. The rearrangement uses TRBV5-6 and TRBJ2-7; no definite D call. Germline values: CDR1 SGHDT, CDR2 YYEEEE. The V end was cut by 6 bases, the J end by 6 bases, with 25 bases between. This CDR3 has 16 residues. The DNA for the CDR3 is TGTGCCAGCACCCGATCCACATTTTCAGGCGAGGTCGAGCAGTACTTC. Protein sequence: CASTRSTFSGEVEQYF.

To note about this clonotype: A read error may account for a junction end that differs from germline. CDR3 in DNA: TGTGCCAGCAGCCTCGCCTGGGACGATACGCAGTCTTTT. Translated: CASSLAWDDTQSF. The chain links TRBV7-2 to TRBJ2-3; D may be TRBD1 or TRBD2 (5 bases each). The germline V gene has CDR1 SGHTA and CDR2 FQGNSA. There are 13 residues in the CDR3.